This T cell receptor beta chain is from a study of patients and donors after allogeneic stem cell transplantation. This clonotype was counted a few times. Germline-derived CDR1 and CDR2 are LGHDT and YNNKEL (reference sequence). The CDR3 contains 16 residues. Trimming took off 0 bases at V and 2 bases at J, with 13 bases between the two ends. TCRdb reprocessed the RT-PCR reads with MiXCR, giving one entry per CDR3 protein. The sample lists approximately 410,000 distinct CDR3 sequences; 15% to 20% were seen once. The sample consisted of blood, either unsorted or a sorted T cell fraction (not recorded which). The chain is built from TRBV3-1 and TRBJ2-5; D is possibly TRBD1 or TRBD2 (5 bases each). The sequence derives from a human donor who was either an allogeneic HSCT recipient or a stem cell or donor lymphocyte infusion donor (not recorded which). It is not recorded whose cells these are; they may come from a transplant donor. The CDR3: CASSQDVRDAQETQYF. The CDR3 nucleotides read TGTGCCAGCAGCCAAGATGTGAGGGACGCACAAGAGACCCAGTACTTC.